The TCR beta chain under discussion was sequenced for a study of blood T cell repertoires in COVID-19. Study context: Specimens from acute and convalescent COVID-19 originated in the United States, Italy and Spain. T cells, B-cell-depleted T cells, or PBMCs provided the cDNA or gDNA that served as material.

Assay used: immunoSEQ multiplex PCR; TCRdb lists only in-frame clones, some missing. In the table there are about 130,000 clones, approximately 80% of which are singletons. V lost 5 bases to trimming and J lost 4 bases; unmatched junction nucleotides: 8. The germline V gene encodes CDR1 SGHTA and CDR2 FQGNSA. This CDR3 region has 15 residues. This TCR came from a woman aged 60-75 years with active or convalescent COVID-19. This chain links TRBV7-2 with TRBJ2-5, with TRBD1 matching over 9 bases. Material: peripheral blood. The CDR3 region has the DNA TGTGCCAGCAGCACCACCGGGACAGGGACAGAGACCCAGTACTTC. Protein product: CASSTTGTGTETQYF.